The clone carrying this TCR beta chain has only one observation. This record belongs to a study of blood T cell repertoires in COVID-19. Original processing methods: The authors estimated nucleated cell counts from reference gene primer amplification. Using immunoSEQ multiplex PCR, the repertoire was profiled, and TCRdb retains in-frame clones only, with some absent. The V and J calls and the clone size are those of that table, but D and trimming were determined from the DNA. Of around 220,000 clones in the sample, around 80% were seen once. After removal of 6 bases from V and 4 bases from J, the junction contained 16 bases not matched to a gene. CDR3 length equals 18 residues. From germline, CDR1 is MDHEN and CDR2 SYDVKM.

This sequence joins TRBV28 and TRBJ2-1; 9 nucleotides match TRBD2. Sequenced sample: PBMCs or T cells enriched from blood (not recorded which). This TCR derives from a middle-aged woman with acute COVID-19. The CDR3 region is CASRTLAGVSVGYNEQFF. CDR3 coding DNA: TGTGCCAGCAGGACCTTAGCGGGAGTCTCTGTAGGGTACAATGAGCAGTTCTTC.